Listed below are T cell receptor beta chains from one sample, sequenced in a study of OX40 agonist ivuxolimab in advanced cancers. Here immunoSEQ multiplex PCR was the method, and the copy in TCRdb shows in-frame clones only, minus some. Of 75,000 to 95,000 clones listed, roughly nine tenths are singletons. Sequences were derived from CD4+ or CD8+ T cells sorted from blood, sampled in a trial of the OX40 agonist ivuxolimab. The receptors here all came from an adult with an advanced solid tumor such as melanoma, head and neck, liver or kidney cancer. The CDR3 runs from the conserved cysteine through the conserved F or W. The D gene is left open where the match is weak. Size tells how often a clone was seen (once, few, many) or the class of an expanded clone, and some rows leave it out.

v_gene,j_gene,abundance,d_gene,CDR3aa,CDR3nt
TRBV7-2,TRBJ1-2,NA,TRBD1,CASSVQAGGPYGYTF,TGTGCCAGCAGCGTGCAAGCAGGGGGCCCCTATGGCTACACCTTC
TRBV6-1,TRBJ2-1,NA,TRBD1,CASSGQAYNEQFF,TGTGCCAGCTCGGGACAGGCCTACAATGAGCAGTTCTTC
TRBV5-4,TRBJ2-3,once,NA,CASNPLGSGTDTQYF,TGTGCCAGCAATCCTCTTGGGAGCGGTACAGATACGCAGTATTTT
TRBV19,TRBJ2-7,NA,NA,CASKGTAQGSYEQYF,TGTGCCAGTAAGGGTACGGCCCAGGGCTCTTACGAGCAGTACTTC
TRBV5-4,TRBJ2-4,NA,NA,CASTLGGGGKNIQYF,TGTGCCAGCACCTTGGGGGGAGGGGGCAAAAACATTCAGTACTTC
TRBV5-1,TRBJ2-5,NA,NA,CASSSVAPGGETQYF,TGCGCCAGCAGCTCGGTAGCCCCAGGAGGGGAGACCCAGTACTTC
TRBV7-9,TRBJ1-1,NA,NA,CASSLEAGNTEAFF,TGTGCCAGCAGCTTAGAGGCAGGGAACACTGAAGCTTTCTTT
TRBV6-5,TRBJ1-2,NA,NA,CASSYGQGSYGYTF,TGTGCCAGCAGTTACGGGCAGGGGAGCTATGGCTACACCTTC
TRBV6-5,TRBJ1-2,NA,TRBD1,CASSYEGQGGVGYTF,TGTGCCAGCAGTTACGAGGGACAGGGTGGCGTCGGCTACACCTTC
TRBV5-1,TRBJ2-1,NA,TRBD2,CASSLGSGSSSYNEQFF,TGCGCCAGCAGCTTGGGGAGCGGGAGTAGTTCCTACAATGAGCAGTTCTTC
TRBV5-6,TRBJ2-7,NA,TRBD1,CASSYGPGQEGYEQYF,TGTGCCAGCAGCTACGGTCCGGGACAGGAAGGTTACGAGCAGTACTTC
TRBV10-3,TRBJ2-5,once,NA,CAISESVGLETQYF,TGTGCCATCAGTGAGTCGGTCGGGCTGGAGACCCAGTACTTC
TRBV18,TRBJ2-3,NA,NA,CASSPRRADTQYF,TGTGCCAGCTCACCCAGACGAGCAGATACGCAGTATTTT
TRBV5-1,TRBJ1-4,NA,NA,CASSEQGFNEKLFF,TGCGCCAGCAGCGAACAGGGATTTAATGAAAAACTGTTTTTT
TRBV28,TRBJ2-7,NA,NA,CATITKGVGYEQYF,TGTGCCACCATTACGAAAGGGGTGGGCTACGAGCAGTACTTC
TRBV20-1,TRBJ1-2,NA,NA,CSASARYGYTF,TGCAGTGCCTCCGCACGCTATGGCTACACCTTC
TRBV2,TRBJ1-5,NA,TRBD1,CASTGGQTINQPQHF,TGTGCCAGCACCGGGGGACAGACCATCAATCAGCCCCAGCATTTT
TRBV7-2,TRBJ2-5,NA,TRBD1,CASKQSRASWTGDETQYF,TGTGCCAGCAAGCAGTCCCGAGCAAGCTGGACAGGGGATGAGACCCAGTACTTC
TRBV6-5,TRBJ2-5,NA,NA,CASRYRVAGETQYF,TGTGCCAGCAGATACAGGGTCGCGGGGGAGACCCAGTACTTC
TRBV11-2,TRBJ2-7,NA,TRBD1,CASSLVPGGYEQYF,TGTGCCAGCAGCTTAGTCCCAGGGGGCTACGAGCAGTACTTC
TRBV18,TRBJ2-5,NA,NA,CASSPPSSRETQYF,TGTGCCAGCTCACCACCGTCCTCCCGGGAGACCCAGTACTTC
TRBV7-9,TRBJ2-7,NA,TRBD2,CASSLVSGSYEQYF,TGTGCCAGCAGCTTAGTCAGCGGGAGCTACGAGCAGTACTTC
TRBV28,TRBJ2-7,NA,NA,CASISPEGSSSYEQYF,TGTGCCAGCATCTCGCCCGAGGGGTCGAGCTCCTACGAGCAGTACTTC
TRBV5-8,TRBJ1-6,NA,TRBD1,CASSLRDRVDSPLHF,TGTGCCAGCAGCTTGCGGGACAGGGTGGATTCACCCCTCCACTTT
TRBV11-3,TRBJ2-5,NA,TRBD1,CASSPRGCLGALRETQYF,TGTGCCAGCAGCCCCAGGGGGTGTTTAGGGGCCCTGCGGGAGACCCAGTACTTC
TRBV25-1,TRBJ1-5,NA,TRBD1,CASTDRGLFQPQHF,TGTGCCAGCACAGACAGGGGTTTATTTCAGCCCCAGCATTTT
TRBV29-1,TRBJ2-7,many,TRBD2,CSVEGVGGRGNTYEQYF,TGCAGCGTTGAGGGCGTCGGCGGGAGGGGCAACACCTACGAGCAGTACTTC
TRBV18,TRBJ2-5,NA,NA,CASSPRTRETQYF,TGTGCCAGCTCACCAAGGACTCGGGAGACCCAGTACTTC
TRBV5-1,TRBJ1-1,NA,NA,CASSPRRVNTEAFF,TGCGCCAGCAGCCCCCGGAGGGTTAACACTGAAGCTTTCTTT
TRBV5-1,TRBJ2-2,NA,TRBD2,CASSLGRTSGYTGELFF,TGCGCCAGCAGCTTGGGGAGGACTAGCGGGTACACCGGGGAGCTGTTTTTT
TRBV6-6,TRBJ2-5,NA,NA,CASSYTRDGGETQYF,TGTGCCAGCAGTTACACCCGAGATGGAGGAGAGACCCAGTACTTC
TRBV28,TRBJ2-7,NA,NA,CASSLWMQGPEQYF,TGTGCCAGCAGTTTATGGATGCAGGGCCCCGAGCAGTACTTC
TRBV18,TRBJ1-1,once,NA,CASSPRAREVAEAFF,TGTGCCAGCTCACCACGGGCCCGGGAAGTAGCTGAAGCTTTCTTT
TRBV5-4,TRBJ1-1,NA,NA,CASSATGSGVDTEAFF,TGTGCCAGCAGCGCCACAGGGTCAGGGGTGGACACTGAAGCTTTCTTT
TRBV29-1,TRBJ2-7,NA,NA,CSVETGWSEQYF,TGCAGCGTTGAAACGGGGTGGAGCGAGCAGTACTTC
TRBV10-1,TRBJ2-3,NA,NA,CASSESEDRDTQYF,TGCGCCAGCAGTGAGTCGGAAGATCGAGATACGCAGTATTTT
TRBV18,TRBJ2-3,few,NA,CASLRDTDTQYF,TGTGCCAGCTTACGGGACACAGATACGCAGTATTTT
TRBV18,TRBJ2-5,NA,TRBD1,CASSPGQGQTQYF,TGTGCCAGCTCACCCGGACAGGGACAGACCCAGTACTTC
TRBV5-1,TRBJ2-5,NA,NA,CASSLVQASGETQYF,TGCGCCAGCAGCTTGGTCCAGGCCTCGGGGGAGACCCAGTACTTC
TRBV29-1,TRBJ2-5,NA,TRBD1,CSVEQGAPETQYF,TGCAGCGTTGAGCAGGGGGCCCCAGAGACCCAGTACTTC
TRBV4-1,TRBJ1-6,NA,NA,CASSRVGGADSPLHF,TGCGCCAGCAGCCGAGTCGGGGGGGCGGATTCACCCCTCCACTTT
TRBV18,TRBJ2-2,NA,NA,CASSRFPLENTGELFF,TGTGCCAGCTCACGATTTCCCTTGGAAAACACCGGGGAGCTGTTTTTT
TRBV6-6,TRBJ1-1,NA,NA,CASSYRRELNTEAFF,TGTGCCAGCAGTTACCGGCGGGAATTGAACACTGAAGCTTTCTTT
TRBV5-1,TRBJ2-1,NA,NA,CASSDRLGSGGNEQFF,TGCGCCAGCAGCGATAGGTTGGGTAGCGGAGGGAATGAGCAGTTCTTC
TRBV7-9,TRBJ2-7,few,TRBD1,CASRRTGSYEQYF,TGTGCCAGCAGGCGGACAGGGTCCTACGAGCAGTACTTC
TRBV13,TRBJ2-6,NA,NA,CASSHRGVQSRANVLTF,TGTGCCAGCAGCCATCGTGGAGTACAAAGTCGGGCCAACGTCCTGACTTTC
TRBV28,TRBJ2-1,NA,NA,CASSSLLYPNNEQFF,TGTGCCAGCAGTTCCCTCCTGTACCCTAACAATGAGCAGTTCTTC
TRBV5-6,TRBJ1-1,NA,NA,CASGAWNTEVFF,TGTGCCAGCGGAGCCTGGAACACTGAAGTTTTCTTT
TRBV27,TRBJ1-2,once,NA,CASSPIGRQTNYGYTF,TGTGCCAGCAGTCCAATTGGGCGCCAAACTAACTATGGCTACACCTTC
TRBV6-1,TRBJ2-3,NA,TRBD2,CASNRLAGGTDTQYF,TGTGCCAGCAATCGACTAGCGGGGGGCACAGATACGCAGTATTTT
TRBV5-1,TRBJ1-2,NA,TRBD1,CASSLETGGGYTF,TGCGCCAGCAGCTTGGAGACAGGGGGCGGCTACACCTTC
TRBV28,TRBJ1-3,NA,TRBD1,CASTHLGGGGNTIYF,TGTGCCAGCACCCACCTAGGGGGCGGTGGAAACACCATATATTTT
TRBV7-7,TRBJ2-3,NA,NA,CASSPLGGHLGADTQYF,TGTGCTAGCAGCCCCCTGGGGGGGCACCTGGGGGCAGATACGCAGTATTTT
TRBV5-1,TRBJ2-3,NA,NA,CASRPGRKGSTDTQYF,TGCGCCAGCAGACCGGGGCGGAAGGGGAGCACAGATACGCAGTATTTT
TRBV7-2,TRBJ2-7,NA,TRBD2,CASSWRERSYEQYF,TGTGCCAGCAGCTGGCGGGAGAGGTCCTACGAGCAGTACTTC
TRBV5-1,TRBJ2-5,NA,NA,CASSSQGYQETQYF,TGCGCCAGCAGCTCCCAGGGGTACCAAGAGACCCAGTACTTC
TRBV6-1,TRBJ1-4,NA,NA,CASSERGRGLTNEKLFF,TGTGCCAGCAGTGAAAGGGGCAGGGGATTAACTAATGAAAAACTGTTTTTT
TRBV5-4,TRBJ2-1,NA,TRBD2,CASSLVALTSPDNEQFF,TGTGCCAGCAGCTTGGTAGCATTGACTAGCCCCGACAATGAGCAGTTCTTC
TRBV19,TRBJ2-1,NA,TRBD2,CASSYTGLAGSSYNEQFF,TGTGCCAGTAGTTACACAGGACTAGCGGGGAGCTCCTACAATGAGCAGTTCTTC
TRBV10-2,TRBJ2-5,NA,TRBD1,CASRDRGLGTQYF,TGCGCCAGCAGGGACAGGGGGCTAGGAACCCAGTACTTC